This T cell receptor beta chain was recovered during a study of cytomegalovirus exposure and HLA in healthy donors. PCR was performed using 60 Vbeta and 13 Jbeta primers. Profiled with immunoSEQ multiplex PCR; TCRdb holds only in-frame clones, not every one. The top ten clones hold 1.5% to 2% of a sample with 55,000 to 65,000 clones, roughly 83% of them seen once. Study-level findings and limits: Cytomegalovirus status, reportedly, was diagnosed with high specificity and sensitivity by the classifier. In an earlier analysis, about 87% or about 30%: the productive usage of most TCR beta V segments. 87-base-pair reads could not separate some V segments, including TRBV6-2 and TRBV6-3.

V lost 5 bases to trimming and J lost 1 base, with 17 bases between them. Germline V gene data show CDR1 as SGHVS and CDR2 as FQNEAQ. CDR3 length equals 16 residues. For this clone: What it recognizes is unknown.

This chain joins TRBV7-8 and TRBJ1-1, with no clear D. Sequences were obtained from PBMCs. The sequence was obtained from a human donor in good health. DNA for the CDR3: TGTGCCAGCAGCCCGGGGTCGGGCGCTTCGAACACTGAAGCTTTCTTT. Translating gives CASSPGSGASNTEAFF.